This T cell receptor (beta chain) was sequenced during a study of beta chain features in type 1 diabetes. Study findings and constraints: Shortening of TCRB CDR3s, moderate but significant, appeared in all four CD4+ subsets of Type 1 diabetes patients. Junctions at VDJ sites from type 1 diabetes patients had fewer insertions and more deletions.

This CDR3 is 15 amino acids long. V lost 5 bases to trimming and J lost 6 bases; unmatched junction nucleotides: 10. CDR1 is SGHNT, CDR2 YYREEE, per germline (reference sequence). This clone was picked up a small number of times. The antigen is undetermined. The isolated RNA, all of it, was reverse transcribed, so expressed TCRB transcripts were what got sequenced. The method was immunoSEQ multiplex PCR; TCRdb's version includes in-frame clones alone and lacks a portion of them. The sample yields some 280,000 clones, roughly an eighth seen once. The sequencing input was naive CD4+ T cells from blood. The chain links TRBV5-4 to TRBJ1-5; 8 bases fit TRBD1. The sequence derives from a young man with type 1 diabetes. CDR3 nucleotides: TGTGCCAGCAGTAGCGGACAGGGCGGGAGTCAGCCCCAGCATTTT. Translating it yields CASSSGQGGSQPQHF.